This T cell receptor beta chain stems from a study of blood T cell repertoires in COVID-19. Study information: Acute-phase and convalescent COVID-19 samples originated in the United States, Italy and Spain. T cells, B-cell-depleted T cells, or PBMCs supplied cDNA or gDNA.

By its share, this clone is medium-sized. Germline trimming cut 5 bases from V and 2 bases from J; bases unmatched to any gene: 4. The CDR3 consists of 14 residues. Germline CDR1 and CDR2: SGHTA and FQGNSA. Authors' processing steps: From reference gene primer amplification, estimates of nucleated cell counts were derived. Generated by immunoSEQ multiplex PCR, the TCRdb table keeps only in-frame clones and is missing some. The DNA gave D and trimming, while V, J and clone size come from that table. In the table there are around 60,000 clones, roughly four fifths of which are singletons. The receptor was isolated from a woman older than 75 with acute or convalescent COVID-19. Sequencing was carried out using peripheral blood. This chain links TRBV7-2 with TRBJ2-7, with TRBD2 identical over 9 bases. The CDR3: CASSALAGTYEQYF. The CDR3 DNA is TGTGCCAGCAGCGCGCTAGCGGGGACCTACGAGCAGTACTTC.